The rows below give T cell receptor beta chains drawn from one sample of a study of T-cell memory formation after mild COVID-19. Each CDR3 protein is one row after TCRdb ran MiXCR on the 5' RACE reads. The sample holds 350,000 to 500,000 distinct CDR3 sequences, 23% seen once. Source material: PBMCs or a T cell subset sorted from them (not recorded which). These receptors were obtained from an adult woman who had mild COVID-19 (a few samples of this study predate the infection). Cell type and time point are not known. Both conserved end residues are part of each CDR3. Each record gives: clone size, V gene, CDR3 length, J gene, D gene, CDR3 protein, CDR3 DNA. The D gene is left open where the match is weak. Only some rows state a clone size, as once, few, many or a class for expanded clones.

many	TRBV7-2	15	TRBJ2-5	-	CASSTRTAPQETQYF	TGTGCCAGCAGCACCCGGACAGCTCCCCAAGAGACCCAGTACTTC
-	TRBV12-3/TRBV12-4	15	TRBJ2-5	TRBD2	CASSQGTSDEETQYF	TGTGCCAGCAGCCAGGGGACTAGCGACGAAGAGACCCAGTACTTC
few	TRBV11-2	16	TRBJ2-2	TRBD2	CASSSFLAGEAGELFF	TGTGCCAGCAGTTCATTCCTAGCGGGAGAGGCCGGGGAGCTGTTTTTT
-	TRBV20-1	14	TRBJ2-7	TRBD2	CSAMQTSGSYEQYF	TGCAGTGCTATGCAGACTAGCGGGAGCTACGAGCAGTACTTC
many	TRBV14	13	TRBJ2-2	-	CASSRQYTGELFF	TGTGCCAGCAGTCGACAGTACACCGGGGAGCTGTTTTTT
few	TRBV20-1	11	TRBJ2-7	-	CSASGLREQYF	TGCAGTGCTAGTGGACTCCGGGAGCAGTACTTC
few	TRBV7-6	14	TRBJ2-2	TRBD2	CASSEREEAGELFF	TGTGCCAGCAGCGAGCGGGAGGAGGCCGGGGAGCTGTTTTTT
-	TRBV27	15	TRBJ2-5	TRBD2	CASSFQREAGETQYF	TGTGCCAGCAGTTTCCAGCGGGAGGCGGGGGAGACCCAGTACTTC
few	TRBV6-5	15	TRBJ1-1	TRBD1	CASSPDRGRNTEAFF	TGTGCCAGCAGCCCGGACAGGGGAAGGAACACTGAAGCTTTCTTT
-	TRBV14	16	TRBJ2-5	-	CASSLGGLLMRETQYF	TGTGCCAGCAGCCTTGGGGGACTGCTCATGAGGGAGACCCAGTACTTC
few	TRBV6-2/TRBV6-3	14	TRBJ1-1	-	CASSTTGGNTEAFF	TGTGCCAGCAGTACTACAGGTGGGAACACTGAAGCTTTCTTT
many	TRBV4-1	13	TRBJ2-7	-	CASSQDRGYEQYF	TGCGCCAGCAGCCAAGATAGGGGGTACGAGCAGTACTTC
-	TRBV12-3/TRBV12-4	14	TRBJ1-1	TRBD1	CASSQTGHNTEAFF	TGTGCCAGCAGTCAGACAGGGCATAACACTGAAGCTTTCTTT
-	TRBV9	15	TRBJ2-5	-	CASSVGGGVQETQYF	TGTGCCAGCAGCGTAGGAGGTGGGGTACAAGAGACCCAGTACTTC
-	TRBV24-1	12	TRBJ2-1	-	CATSWRGNEQFF	TGTGCCACCAGCTGGAGGGGGAATGAGCAGTTCTTC
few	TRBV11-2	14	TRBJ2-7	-	CASSFSVEGYEQYF	TGTGCCAGCAGCTTTTCTGTGGAGGGCTACGAGCAGTACTTC
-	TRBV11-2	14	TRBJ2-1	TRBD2	CASSRGGGYNEQFF	TGTGCCAGCAGTCGCGGGGGGGGCTACAATGAGCAGTTCTTC
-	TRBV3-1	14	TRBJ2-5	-	CASSYTRRQETQYF	TGTGCCAGCAGCTATACCAGACGCCAAGAGACCCAGTACTTC
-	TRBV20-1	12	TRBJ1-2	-	CSARGGQCGYTF	TGCAGTGCTAGAGGTGGACAGTGCGGCTACACCTTC
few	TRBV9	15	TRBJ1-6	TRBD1	CASSVDRTWHSPLHF	TGTGCCAGCAGCGTGGACAGGACGTGGCATTCACCCCTCCACTTT
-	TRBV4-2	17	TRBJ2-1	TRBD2	CASSHHLRRGGRNEQFF	TGTGCCAGCAGCCACCATCTGCGGCGGGGGGGCCGGAATGAGCAGTTCTTC
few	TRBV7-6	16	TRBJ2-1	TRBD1	CASSLPPGQGPNEQFF	TGTGCCAGCAGCCTCCCTCCGGGACAGGGACCCAATGAGCAGTTCTTC
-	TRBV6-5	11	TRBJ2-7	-	CASSQGPEQYF	TGTGCCAGCAGCCAGGGACCCGAGCAGTACTTC
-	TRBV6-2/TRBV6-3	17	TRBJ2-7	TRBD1	CASSSLRRGTAPYEQYF	TGTGCCAGCAGTTCCCTAAGACGAGGGACAGCTCCCTACGAGCAGTACTTC
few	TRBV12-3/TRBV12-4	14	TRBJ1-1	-	CASSLGGFDTEAFF	TGTGCCAGCAGTTTAGGGGGGTTCGACACTGAAGCTTTCTTT
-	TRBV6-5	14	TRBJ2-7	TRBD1	CASTVDRVTYEQYF	TGTGCCAGCACCGTGGACAGGGTGACCTACGAGCAGTACTTC
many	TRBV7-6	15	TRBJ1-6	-	CASSPGRSSNSPLHF	TGTGCCAGCAGCCCCGGGAGATCGAGCAATTCACCCCTCCACTTT
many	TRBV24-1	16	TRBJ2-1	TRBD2	CATSSPAGVRMNEQFF	TGTGCCACCTCGTCGCCAGCGGGAGTGAGGATGAATGAGCAGTTCTTC
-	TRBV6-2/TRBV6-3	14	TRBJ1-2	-	CASSSVRFNYGYTF	TGTGCCAGCAGTTCGGTCCGATTTAACTATGGCTACACCTTC
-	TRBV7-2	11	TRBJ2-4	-	CASSPPGIQYF	TGTGCCAGCAGCCCTCCCGGCATTCAGTACTTC
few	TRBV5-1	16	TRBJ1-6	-	CASSLGPQVRDSPLHF	TGCGCCAGCAGCTTGGGGCCACAGGTTAGGGATTCACCCCTCCACTTT
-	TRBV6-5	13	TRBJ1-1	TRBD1	CASSSDYRGEAFF	TGTGCCAGCAGTTCTGATTACAGGGGTGAAGCTTTCTTT
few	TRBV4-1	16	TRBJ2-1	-	CASSPEGVRSYNEQFF	TGCGCCAGCAGCCCAGAGGGGGTGCGATCCTACAATGAGCAGTTCTTC
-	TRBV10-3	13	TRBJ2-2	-	CAISDSNTGELFF	TGTGCCATCAGTGATTCAAACACCGGGGAGCTGTTTTTT
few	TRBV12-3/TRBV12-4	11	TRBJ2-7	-	CASSTPYEQYF	TGTGCCAGCAGCACTCCCTACGAGCAGTACTTC
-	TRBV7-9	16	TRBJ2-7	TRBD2	CASSLGGLAGVKEQYF	TGTGCCAGCAGCTTGGGTGGGCTAGCGGGAGTTAAGGAGCAGTACTTC
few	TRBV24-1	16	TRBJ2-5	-	CATSDPSKAQEETQYF	TGTGCCACCAGTGACCCCTCCAAGGCACAAGAAGAGACCCAGTACTTC
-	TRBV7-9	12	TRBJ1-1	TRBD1	CASSSGQGQAFF	TGTGCCAGCAGCTCGGGACAGGGACAAGCTTTCTTT
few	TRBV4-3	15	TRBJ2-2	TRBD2	CASSQGTSGSGELFF	TGCGCCAGCAGCCAGGGTACTAGCGGCTCCGGGGAGCTGTTTTTT
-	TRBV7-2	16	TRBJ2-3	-	CASSLAGTQSTDTQYF	TGTGCCAGCAGCTTGGCCGGGACGCAGAGCACAGATACGCAGTATTTT
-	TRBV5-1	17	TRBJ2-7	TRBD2	CASSQGTSGGPTYEQYF	TGCGCCAGCAGCCAGGGGACTAGCGGGGGGCCTACCTACGAGCAGTACTTC
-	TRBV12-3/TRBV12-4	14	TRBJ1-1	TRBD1	CASRYRGTATEAFF	TGTGCCAGCAGATACAGGGGGACGGCCACTGAAGCTTTCTTT
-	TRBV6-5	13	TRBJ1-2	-	CASRLQGYYGYTF	TGTGCCAGCAGACTTCAGGGGTACTATGGCTACACCTTC
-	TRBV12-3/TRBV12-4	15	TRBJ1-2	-	CASSLSGRRGYGYTF	TGTGCCAGCAGTTTATCAGGCAGGCGAGGCTATGGCTACACCTTC
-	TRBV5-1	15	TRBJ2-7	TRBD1	CASSLGQGDSYEQYF	TGCGCCAGCAGCTTAGGGCAGGGGGATTCCTACGAGCAGTACTTC
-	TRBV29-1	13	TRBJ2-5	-	CSVEVAGQETQYF	TGCAGCGTTGAAGTGGCGGGACAAGAGACCCAGTACTTC
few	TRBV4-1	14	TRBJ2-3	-	CASSQAGAGDTQYF	TGCGCCAGCAGCCAAGCAGGGGCCGGAGATACGCAGTATTTT
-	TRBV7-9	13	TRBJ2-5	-	CASSLQGLETQYF	TGTGCCAGCAGCTTGCAGGGGTTAGAGACCCAGTACTTC
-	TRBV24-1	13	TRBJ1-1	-	CATSDGEGTEAFF	TGTGCCACCAGTGATGGGGAGGGGACTGAAGCTTTCTTT
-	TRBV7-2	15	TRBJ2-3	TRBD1	CASSFQGALPDTQYF	TGTGCCAGCAGCTTCCAGGGGGCCCTCCCAGATACGCAGTATTTT
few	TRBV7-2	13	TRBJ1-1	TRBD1	CASRPRGLGEAFF	TGTGCCAGCAGACCCAGGGGGCTTGGTGAAGCTTTCTTT
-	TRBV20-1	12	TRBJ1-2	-	CSARTPNYGYTF	TGCAGTGCTAGGACACCTAACTATGGCTACACCTTC
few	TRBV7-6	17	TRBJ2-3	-	CASSLLGDTMPTDTQYF	TGTGCCAGCAGCCTACTTGGGGACACGATGCCCACAGATACGCAGTATTTT